The source of this TCR beta chain is a study of post-analysis software for immune sequencing data. Study-level background: Disease trajectories encompassed relapsing-remitting, secondary progressive and progressive-relapsing multiple sclerosis.

As concerns this clonotype: What it binds is unknown.

Unique molecular identifiers were present in the TCR beta cDNA libraries. T cells numbering 1 to 10 million gave rise to some 500,000 cDNA molecules. TCRdb passed the PCR reads through MiXCR, listing each CDR3 protein once. Of around 400,000 distinct CDR3 sequences in the sample, approximately 38% are singletons; the top ten hold less than 8%. General study findings and limits: Patients showed TRBV5-6, TRBV5-1 and TRBV20-1 among four to six TRBV segments more frequent than in controls. Controls showed significantly higher normalized Chao1 diversity than did multiple sclerosis patients.

CDR3 length: 13 residues. The germline V and J ends were trimmed by 0 bases and 11 bases, with 13 bases remaining between them. The germline V gene encodes CDR1 LNHNV and CDR2 YYDKDF (reference sequence). The clonotype comes from a girl aged 2 to 10 with multiple sclerosis. The chain employs TRBV15 and TRBJ1-1; D is uncertain. What was sequenced was blood. The CDR3 DNA is TGTGCCACCAGCAGAGAGAAGGATCGGGCGGCTTTCTTT. Its protein is CATSREKDRAAFF.